These 9 T cell receptor beta chains were all obtained from the same sample, sequenced in a study of blood T cell repertoires in COVID-19. The table came from immunoSEQ multiplex PCR; TCRdb's copy has only in-frame clones and leaves some out. Of around 60,000 clones detected, approximately 83% appear once; the ten largest clones hold more than 1%. Source material: peripheral blood. These TCRs come from a middle-aged man with acute or convalescent COVID-19.

The chain has TRBV7-2 and TRBJ2-7, with TRBD2 identical over 7 bases. From germline, CDR1 is SGHTA and CDR2 FQGNSA. The CDR3 totals 14 residues. J gave up 4 bases and V 3 bases, and 6 bases lay outside the gene matches. The CDR3 nucleotides read TGTGCCAGCAGCTTGGACGGGGGGAAGTACGAGCAGTACTTC. It is translated as CASSLDGGKYEQYF. Together with reference TRBV7-2 and TRBJ2-7, the CDR3 gives the full variable domain: GAGVSQSPSNKVTEKGKDVELRCDPISGHTALYWYRQSLGQGLEFLIYFQGNSAPDKSGLPSDRFSAERTGGSVSTLTIQRTQQEDSAVYLCASSLDGGKYEQYFGPGTRLTVT.

V usage is TRBV5-4 and J usage is TRBJ1-6; maybe TRBD1 (6 bases). CDR1 is SGHNT, CDR2 YYREEE, per germline (reference sequence). The CDR3 totals 13 residues. Deletions cut 0 bases from V and 10 bases from J, with 8 bases between. In DNA form, the CDR3 reads TGTGCCAGCAGCTTGGCCGGGACATCACCCCTCCACTTT. Translating it yields CASSLAGTSPLHF.

CDR3 sequence (DNA): TGTGCCACCTGTTATAGCAATCAGCCCCAGCATTTT. Protein sequence: CATCYSNQPQHF. This chain connects TRBV12-3 or TRBV12-4 to TRBJ1-5; D is undetermined. CDR3 length: 12 amino acids. V lost 10 bases and J lost 0, with 7 bases in between.

This clone has a handful of counts. V gene TRBV19 combines with J gene TRBJ2-2; no definite D call. The CDR3 loop spans 14 amino acids. Germline V CDR1 and CDR2: LNHDA, SQIVND (reference sequence). V lost 5 bases and J 4 bases, leaving 11 bases between the germline ends. CDR3 in amino acids: CASSRSTFTGELFF. The CDR3 DNA follows: TGTGCCAGTAGTCGGAGTACGTTCACCGGGGAGCTGTTTTTT.

The J gene is TRBJ2-6, the V gene TRBV27, with D possibly matching TRBD1 (6 bases). The germline gives CDR1 MNHEY, CDR2 SMNVEV (reference sequence). The CDR3 runs 15 residues. Trimming pared 5 bases from V and 1 base from J, leaving 9 bases between. The CDR3: CASSQTGSGANVLTF. CDR3 sequence (DNA): TGTGCCAGCAGTCAGACAGGTTCTGGGGCCAACGTCCTGACTTTC. Combining the CDR3 with reference TRBV27 and TRBJ2-6 gives the whole variable domain EAQVTQNPRYLITVTGKKLTVTCSQNMNHEYMSWYRQDPGLGLRQIYYSMNVEVTDKGDVPEGYKVSRKEKRNFPLILESPSPNQTSLYFCASSQTGSGANVLTFGAGSRLTVL.

The chain uses TRBV5-6 and TRBJ1-4, with no clear D. Trimming shortened V by 3 bases and J by 0 bases, and 12 bases separated the two germline ends. Germline CDR1 reads SGHDT; CDR2 reads YYEEEE. The CDR3 loop spans 16 amino acids. In DNA form, the CDR3 reads TGTGCCAGCAGCTCCGGTTCCGTCGCAACTAATGAAAAACTGTTTTTT. It is translated as CASSSGSVATNEKLFF.

This clone was observed a few times. V is TRBV7-8 and J is TRBJ2-7; D unclear. The CDR3 consists of 13 residues. Trimming removed 1 base at V and 2 bases at J, with 6 bases between. The V gene's germline CDR1 is SGHVS and CDR2 FQNEAQ. The CDR3 spells CASSLGSTYEQYF. The CDR3 nucleotides read TGTGCCAGCAGCTTAGGTTCTACCTACGAGCAGTACTTC.

The V and J genes are TRBV18 and TRBJ1-2; 8 bases map to TRBD1. V lost 4 bases and J lost 10; bases outside the gene matches: 8. Germline CDR1 KGHSH, CDR2 LQKENI. This CDR3 has 13 amino acids. The CDR3 DNA follows: TGTGCCAGCTCACAAGAACAGGGGGAGTACTACACCTTC. Protein product: CASSQEQGEYYTF.

The genes are TRBV5-8 and TRBJ1-2; possible D gene TRBD1, 5 bases. The CDR3 runs 15 residues. CDR1 is SGHTS and CDR2 is YDEGEE in the germline V gene. Trimming shortened V by 0 bases and J by 2 bases, and 11 bases separated the two germline ends. The DNA of the CDR3 is TGTGCCAGCAGCTTGGAGGATTCAGGGAACTATGGCTACACCTTC. Translating gives CASSLEDSGNYGYTF.